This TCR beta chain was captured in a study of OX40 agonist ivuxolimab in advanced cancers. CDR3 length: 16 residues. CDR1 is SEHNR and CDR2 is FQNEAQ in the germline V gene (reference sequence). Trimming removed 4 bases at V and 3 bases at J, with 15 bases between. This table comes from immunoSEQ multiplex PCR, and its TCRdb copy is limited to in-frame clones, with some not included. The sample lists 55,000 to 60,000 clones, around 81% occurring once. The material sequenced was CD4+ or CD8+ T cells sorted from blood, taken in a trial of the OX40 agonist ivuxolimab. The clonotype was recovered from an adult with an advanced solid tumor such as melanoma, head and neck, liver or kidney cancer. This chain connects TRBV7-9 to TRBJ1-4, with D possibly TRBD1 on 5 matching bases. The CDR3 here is CASSSLFREANEKLFF. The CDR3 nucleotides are TGTGCCAGCAGCTCCTTATTCAGGGAGGCTAATGAAAAACTGTTTTTT.